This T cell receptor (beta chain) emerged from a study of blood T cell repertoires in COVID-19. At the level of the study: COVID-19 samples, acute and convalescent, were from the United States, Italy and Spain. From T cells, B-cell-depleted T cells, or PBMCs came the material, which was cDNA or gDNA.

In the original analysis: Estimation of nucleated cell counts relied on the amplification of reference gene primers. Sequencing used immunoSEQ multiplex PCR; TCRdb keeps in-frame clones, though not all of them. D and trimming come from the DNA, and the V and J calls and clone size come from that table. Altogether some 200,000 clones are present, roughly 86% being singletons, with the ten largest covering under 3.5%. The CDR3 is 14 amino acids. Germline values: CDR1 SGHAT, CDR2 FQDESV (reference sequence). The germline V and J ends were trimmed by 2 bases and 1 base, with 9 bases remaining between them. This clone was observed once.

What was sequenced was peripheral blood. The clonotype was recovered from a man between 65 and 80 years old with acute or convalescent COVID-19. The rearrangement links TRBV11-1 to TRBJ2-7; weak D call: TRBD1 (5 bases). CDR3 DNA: TGTGCCAGCAGCTTACGACAGCTTTCCTACGAGCAGTACTTC. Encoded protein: CASSLRQLSYEQYF.